The following is a TCR beta chain sequence with its context. Its antigen is as yet unknown. MiXCR, run by TCRdb on the PCR reads, gives a single entry per CDR3 protein. The table records tens of thousands of distinct CDR3 sequences, around 49% of them present only once. This sample is part of a study of vaccination and CD4 T cells after COVID-19. The wider study: Median time from COVID diagnosis to post-COVID sampling was 100 to 130 days (35 to 161). Study results and caveats: The study found that a median approximately 86% of reactive clones in convalescent patients appeared only post-vaccination.

Time point here: late sampling 161 to 241 days after vaccination in a few convalescent patients. This CDR3 is 15 amino acids long. CDR1 and CDR2 (germline): DFQATT, SNEGSKA (reference sequence). V lost 4 bases, J lost 2 bases, and 8 bases stayed unmatched. This chain connects TRBV20-1 to TRBJ1-1; 9 nucleotides align to TRBD1. The sequence came from a human donor who had recovered from COVID-19. Sequencing used CD4+ T cells from blood, obtained about 7 months after SARS-CoV-2 vaccination. This CDR3 reads CSANTWDRENTEAFF. In DNA, the CDR3 is TGCAGTGCTAACACATGGGACAGGGAAAACACTGAAGCTTTCTTT.